The 15 T cell receptor beta chains given below trace back to one sample, sequenced in a study of blood T cell repertoires in COVID-19. The repertoire was sequenced with immunoSEQ multiplex PCR; TCRdb's copy has only in-frame clones and lacks some. The sample lists about 250,000 clones; around 89% were seen once. Sequenced: peripheral blood. These receptors came from a woman aged 55 to 70 with COVID-19, enrolled during active disease.

The V gene is TRBV5-8, the J gene TRBJ2-5; 14 bases map to TRBD2. The length of the CDR3 is 17 residues. V lost 4 bases, J lost 0 bases, and 5 bases stayed unmatched. Germline CDR1 is SGHTS and CDR2 is YDEGEE. CDR3 DNA sequence: TGTGCCAGCAGCCGGGGACTAGCGGGGGTAAACCAAGAGACCCAGTACTTC. Encoded protein: CASSRGLAGVNQETQYF.

This chain joins TRBV5-4 and TRBJ2-1, with TRBD1 identical over 7 bases. The CDR3 sequence is 15 residues long. Trimming removed 4 bases from V and 4 bases from J; junction bases left unmatched: 8. In germline, CDR1 is SGHNT, CDR2 YYREEE (reference sequence). The CDR3 is CASSPTGSLYNEQFF. CDR3 nucleotides: TGTGCCAGCAGCCCGACAGGGTCGTTGTACAATGAGCAGTTCTTC. The full variable domain, with the rest looked up from reference TRBV5-4 and TRBJ2-1, is ETGVTQSPTHLIKTRGQQVTLRCSSQSGHNTVSWYQQALGQGPQFIFQYYREEENGRGNFPPRFSGLQFPNYSSELNVNALELDDSALYLCASSPTGSLYNEQFFGPGTRLTVL.

In this sample, this clone turned up once. The chain employs TRBV19 and TRBJ1-2, with D tentatively TRBD1 (6 bases). This CDR3 is built from 13 residues. Per the germline V gene, CDR1 is LNHDA and CDR2 is SQIVND (reference sequence). Here the CDR3 DNA reads TGTGCTACGCGGTACTTAAGGGGGTCGAGCTACACCTTC. Protein sequence: CATRYLRGSSYTF.

The chain couples TRBV9 to TRBJ2-2, with 7 bases identical to TRBD2. This CDR3 contains 13 residues. Germline V gene sequence: CDR1 SGDLS, CDR2 YYNGEE. V shed 1 base and J 7 bases; nucleotides not matched to a gene: 1. The CDR3 spells CASSVREDGELFF. CDR3 bases: TGTGCCAGCAGCGTACGGGAGGACGGGGAGCTGTTTTTT.

This clone was seen just once. V and J are TRBV3-1 (or the pseudogene TRBV3-2) and TRBJ2-1; D not resolved. In germline, CDR1 is LGHDT, CDR2 YNNKEL (reference sequence). The CDR3 runs 15 residues. The V end lost 4 bases, the J end lost 3 bases, and 13 bases lay between the germline ends. CDR3 bases: TGTGCCAGCAGCCCAGAGGCGGCAGTCTACAATGAGCAGTTCTTC. As protein: CASSPEAAVYNEQFF.

The rearrangement joins TRBV7-2 to TRBJ2-5; 10 positions agree with TRBD2. V dropped 4 bases and J dropped 5; count of bases not matched to a gene: 7. This CDR3 region has 15 residues. Germline loops: CDR1 SGHTA, CDR2 FQGNSA. This CDR3 reads CASSSRLAGSETQYF. In DNA, the CDR3 is TGTGCCAGCAGCTCAAGACTAGCGGGTTCGGAGACCCAGTACTTC.

The rearrangement joins TRBV21-1 to TRBJ1-5. TRBV21-1 is a pseudogene. CDR3 length: 18 amino acids. The CDR3, as DNA: TGTGCCAGCAGCCGGATGAACCCGGGAATGGCGTGCAATCAGCCCCAGCATTTT. It encodes CASSRMNPGMACNQPQHF.

The chain uses TRBV7-2 and TRBJ1-1, with unresolved D. There are 17 residues in the CDR3. V lost 1 base, J lost 2 bases, and 17 bases lay in between. Germline CDR1 is SGHTA and CDR2 is FQGNSA. The CDR3 sequence is CASSLGSAASFNTEAFF. CDR3 DNA: TGTGCCAGCAGCTTAGGATCGGCGGCCAGCTTTAACACTGAAGCTTTCTTT.

The chain recombines TRBV7-9 with TRBJ1-6; no clear D gene. Germline assignment: CDR1 SEHNR and CDR2 FQNEAQ (reference sequence). The CDR3 totals 13 residues. The ends were cut back, 1 base at V and 8 bases at J, with 6 bases in the middle. The DNA for the CDR3 is TGTGCCAGCAGCTTAGGGGGAGATTCACCCCTCCACTTT. The encoded protein is CASSLGGDSPLHF.

The rearrangement links TRBV7-9 to TRBJ1-6; D is possibly TRBD1 (5 bases). The CDR3 covers 13 residues. Germline V gene lookup returns CDR1 SEHNR and CDR2 FQNEAQ (reference sequence). V was shortened by 1 base and J by 13 bases, with 11 bases between the two germline ends. The CDR3 bases are TGTGCCAGCAGCTTAGGAAGCAGGGATCCCCTCCACTTT. Translation gives CASSLGSRDPLHF. The complete variable domain, with remaining parts taken from reference TRBV7-9 and TRBJ1-6, reads DTGVSQNPRHKITKRGQNVTFRCDPISEHNRLYWYRQTLGQGPEFLTYFQNEAQLEKSRLLSDRFSAERPKGSFSTLEIQRTEQGDSAMYLCASSLGSRDPLHFGNGTRLTVT.

V gene TRBV10-1 combines with J gene TRBJ1-6; a possible D gene is TRBD1 (5 bases). This CDR3 is 15 amino acids long. CDR1 is WNHNN and CDR2 is SYGVQD in the germline V gene (reference sequence). The V and J ends lost 6 bases and 5 bases respectively, with 14 bases between them. The CDR3 is CASRDTSSHNSPLHF. CDR3 DNA: TGCGCCAGCAGGGACACCTCGTCCCATAATTCACCCCTCCACTTT.

The chain employs TRBV2 and TRBJ2-5; 9 nucleotides agree with TRBD2. Germline-derived CDR1 and CDR2 are SNHLY and FYNNEI. The CDR3 extends over 16 amino acids. V was pared by 1 base and J by 5 bases, with 8 bases of the junction left unmatched. CDR3: CASSEESPSGVETQYF. CDR3 coding DNA: TGTGCCAGCAGTGAAGAATCCCCTAGCGGGGTGGAGACCCAGTACTTC.

DNA of the CDR3: TGTGCCAGCAGCCCCGGCGGGGGTGGAGAGACCCAGTACTTC. Translating gives CASSPGGGGETQYF. The chain joins TRBV11-3 to TRBJ2-5; TRBD2 agrees at 7 bases. Trimming at V came to 5 bases and at J to 4 bases, leaving 7 bases not matched to a gene. CDR3 length equals 14 residues. Looked up from germline, CDR1 is SGHNT and CDR2 is YENEEA.

This rearrangement joins TRBV4-3 to TRBJ1-4; D unclear. The CDR3 has 16 residues. V was shortened by 1 base and J by 0 bases, with 9 bases between the two germline ends. Germline V gene lookup returns CDR1 LGHNA and CDR2 YSLEER. CDR3 loop: CASSQVFISTNEKLFF. The CDR3 nucleotides read TGCGCCAGCAGCCAAGTGTTTATTTCAACTAATGAAAAACTGTTTTTT.

The chain joins TRBV30 to TRBJ2-5, with a tentative D call TRBD2 (6 bases). CDR1 is GTSNPN, CDR2 SVGIG, per germline (reference sequence). Trimming removed 3 bases from V and 4 bases from J, with 9 bases in between. The CDR3 runs to 12 residues. CDR3 sequence reads: CAWSPGGETQYF. The CDR3 DNA reads as TGTGCCTGGAGCCCCGGGGGAGAGACCCAGTACTTC. The full variable domain, rest sourced from reference TRBV30 and TRBJ2-5, is SQTIHQWPATLVQPVGSPLSLECTVEGTSNPNLYWYRQAAGRGLQLLFYSVGIGQISSEVPQNLSASRPQDRQFILSSKKLLLSDSGFYLCAWSPGGETQYFGPGTRLLVL.